Below are 9 T cell receptor beta chains sequenced from a single sample in a study of control samples from healthy donors and cancer patients. Method: immunoSEQ multiplex PCR; TCRdb's copy keeps in-frame clones and lacks some. Among around 230,000 clones listed, just under 95% were seen once. Sequenced material: blood. These TCRs come from a man aged 45 to 65 in good health.

Details on this clone: Other DNA sequences in the same sample also yield this CDR3. The gene calls are TRBV5-4 and TRBJ1-5, with no clear D. V shed 4 bases and J shed 3 bases, with 5 bases lying between them. Germline loops: CDR1 SGHNT, CDR2 YYREEE (reference sequence). The CDR3 extends over 12 amino acids. CDR3 in amino acids: CASSLPNQPQHF. The CDR3 DNA follows: TGTGCCAGCAGCCTCCCCAATCAGCCCCAGCATTTT. Using reference TRBV5-4 and TRBJ1-5 for the parts outside the CDR3, the full variable domain is ETGVTQSPTHLIKTRGQQVTLRCSSQSGHNTVSWYQQALGQGPQFIFQYYREEENGRGNFPPRFSGLQFPNYSSELNVNALELDDSALYLCASSLPNQPQHFGDGTRLSIL.

The chain is built from TRBV5-8 and TRBJ2-7; D is possibly TRBD2 (5 bases). The CDR3 contains 17 residues. The germline V and J ends were trimmed by 1 base and 0 bases, with 17 bases remaining between them. Germline CDR1 and CDR2: SGHTS and YDEGEE. The CDR3: CASSLFRGESYSYEQYV. The CDR3 DNA reads TGTGCCAGCAGCTTGTTCCGGGGAGAATCGTACTCCTACGAGCAGTACGTC.

The CDR3 spells CATSDFHVNYGYTF. The CDR3 nucleotides read TGTGCCACCAGTGATTTTCATGTCAACTATGGCTACACCTTC. The chain couples TRBV24-1 to TRBJ1-2; no clear D. The CDR3 runs 14 residues. The germline gives CDR1 KGHDR, CDR2 SFDVKD. V was cut by 1 base and J by 2 bases, with 7 bases left in between.

This clone was detected only once. The rearrangement uses TRBV27 and TRBJ2-2; D perhaps matches TRBD2 (5 bases). The CDR3 runs 14 residues. Germline V gene lookup returns CDR1 MNHEY and CDR2 SMNVEV (reference sequence). The V and J ends lost 3 bases and 1 base respectively, with 6 bases between them. For the CDR3, the DNA is TGTGCCAGCAGTTTGGCGGGGAACACCGGGGAGCTGTTTTTT. This gives the protein CASSLAGNTGELFF.

As to this clone: The sample has other DNA sequences that encode this CDR3 too. Here the CDR3 reads CASSYGRGGLGETQYF. In DNA, the CDR3 is TGTGCCAGCAGTTACGGTCGGGGGGGCCTTGGGGAGACCCAGTACTTC. This chain uses TRBV6-5 with TRBJ2-5; 8 bases align to TRBD2. CDR3 length: 16 residues. Per the germline V gene, CDR1 is MNHEY and CDR2 is SVGAGI. Trimming removed 2 bases from V and 5 bases from J; junction bases left unmatched: 10.

The chain is built from TRBV4-3 and TRBJ2-1; TRBD1 aligns across 8 bases. The CDR3 totals 14 residues. Germline V gene lookup returns CDR1 LGHNA and CDR2 YSLEER. V lost 4 bases and J lost 10; bases outside the gene matches: 9. The CDR3 sequence: CASSPNGQGREQFF. CDR3 coding DNA: TGCGCCAGCAGCCCAAACGGACAGGGTCGGGAGCAGTTCTTC.

The chain links TRBV30 to TRBJ2-7; possible D gene TRBD1, 5 bases. The germline V gene has CDR1 GTSNPN and CDR2 SVGIG (reference sequence). V was pared by 8 bases and J by 1 base, with 12 bases between. There are 12 residues in the CDR3. Here the CDR3 reads CAGSRDSYEQYF. Written as DNA, the CDR3 is TGTGCCGGCTCCAGGGATTCCTACGAGCAGTACTTC.

The chain joins TRBV7-2 to TRBJ2-7; D is uncertain. The CDR3 is 11 residues long. CDR1 is SGHTA and CDR2 is FQGNSA in the germline V gene. Trimming shortened V by 3 bases and J by 3 bases, and 3 bases separated the two germline ends. DNA for the CDR3: TGTGCCAGCAGCTTGCACTACGAGCAGTACTTC. Protein product: CASSLHYEQYF.

The chain employs TRBV19 and TRBJ1-2, with a possible D match to TRBD1 (6 bases). The V gene's germline CDR1 is LNHDA and CDR2 SQIVND (reference sequence). With 8 bases removed from V and 3 bases from J, the gap between germline ends came to 13 bases. The length of the CDR3 is 13 residues. This chain's CDR3 is CASWGRGDYGYTF. DNA of the CDR3: TGTGCCAGTTGGGGGCGAGGCGACTATGGCTACACCTTC.